The 10 T cell receptor beta chains reported below all come from one sample, sequenced in a study of blood T cell repertoires in COVID-19. The assay was immunoSEQ multiplex PCR, and TCRdb's table has in-frame clones only and misses some. Of 130,000 or so clones listed, roughly 90% are singletons. The sequencing input was peripheral blood. These TCRs come from a man aged 55 to 70 with COVID-19, enrolled during active disease.

This clone has only one observation. V and J are TRBV5-4 and TRBJ1-4; TRBD1 matches 8 bases. CDR1 SGHNT and CDR2 YYREEE come from the germline V gene (reference sequence). The ends lost 3 bases at V and 6 bases at J; junction bases unmatched: 4. The CDR3 totals 14 residues. The CDR3 DNA sequence: TGTGCCAGCAGCTCGGACAGGGTCGATGAAAAACTGTTTTTT. It yields the protein CASSSDRVDEKLFF. Using reference TRBV5-4 and TRBJ1-4 for the parts outside the CDR3, the full variable domain is ETGVTQSPTHLIKTRGQQVTLRCSSQSGHNTVSWYQQALGQGPQFIFQYYREEENGRGNFPPRFSGLQFPNYSSELNVNALELDDSALYLCASSSDRVDEKLFFGSGTQLSVL.

The chain recombines TRBV23-1 with TRBJ2-7; D gene uncertain. TRBV23-1 is an open reading frame, and its role is uncertain. V was pared by 3 bases and J by 4 bases, with 7 bases between. This CDR3 contains 12 residues. CDR3 sequence reads: CASSQVQYEQYF. The CDR3 bases are TGCGCCAGCAGTCAGGTGCAGTACGAGCAGTACTTC.

The rearrangement joins TRBV7-6 to TRBJ2-3; 7 bases are a match to TRBD2. Per the germline V gene, CDR1 is SGHVS and CDR2 is FNYEAQ. V dropped 5 bases and J dropped 3; count of bases not matched to a gene: 11. There are 16 residues in the CDR3. CDR3 nucleotide sequence: TGTGCCAGCAGCCTACTCTCTAGCGGACTGACAGATACGCAGTATTTT. Translating gives CASSLLSSGLTDTQYF.

The chain joins TRBV10-1 to TRBJ2-3; 8 bases agree with TRBD2. V gave up 2 bases and J gave up 6 bases; unmatched junction bases: 1. Per the germline V gene, CDR1 is WNHNN and CDR2 is SYGVQD (reference sequence). The CDR3 has 13 amino acids. CDR3 nucleotides: TGCGCCAGCAGTGAGGCTAGCGGGGATACGCAGTATTTT. Amino acid sequence: CASSEASGDTQYF.

The chain is built from TRBV30 and TRBJ1-2; D unresolved. This CDR3 has 14 amino acids. Trimming removed 1 base at V and 4 bases at J, with 13 bases between. Germline V gene lookup returns CDR1 GTSNPN and CDR2 SVGIG (reference sequence). The CDR3 is CAWSAGLSGYGYTF. As DNA, the CDR3 is TGTGCCTGGAGTGCGGGGTTAAGCGGCTATGGCTACACCTTC.

V is TRBV6-5 and J is TRBJ1-1; D uncertain. Germline assignment: CDR1 MNHEY and CDR2 SVGAGI. This CDR3 region has 11 residues. V lost 8 bases, J lost 1 base, and 5 bases lay in between. As DNA, the CDR3 is TGTGCCAGCGGCCCGAACACTGAAGCTTTCTTT. It encodes CASGPNTEAFF.

V is TRBV19 and J is TRBJ1-3, with 7 bases fitting TRBD1. Germline V lookup: CDR1 LNHDA, CDR2 SQIVND (reference sequence). V lost 6 bases, J lost 2 bases, and 7 bases stayed unmatched. The CDR3 is 15 amino acids. The CDR3 region has the DNA TGTGCCAGTAGGAATCAGGGGGACCCTGGAAACACCATATATTTT. This codes for CASRNQGDPGNTIYF.

The chain joins TRBV7-6 to TRBJ1-4; unclear D gene. This CDR3 contains 15 residues. V lost 3 bases, J lost 7 bases, and 15 bases lay in between. The germline V gene encodes CDR1 SGHVS and CDR2 FNYEAQ. The CDR3 sequence is CASSLEGFRSEKLFF. The CDR3 DNA is TGTGCCAGCAGCTTGGAGGGTTTTCGAAGTGAAAAACTGTTTTTT.

This clone is a singleton in its sample. The chain joins TRBV27 to TRBJ2-7; D perhaps matches TRBD1 (6 bases). V was clipped by 0 bases and J by 9 bases, with 15 bases between them. This CDR3 is 14 amino acids long. Per the germline V gene, CDR1 is MNHEY and CDR2 is SMNVEV (reference sequence). The CDR3 DNA reads as TGTGCCAGCAGTTTATCGTTTCAGGGGTGGGCGCAGTACTTC. Its translation: CASSLSFQGWAQYF.

This clone was seen once. The chain employs TRBV5-1 and TRBJ2-6; D ambiguous. Trimming pared 0 bases from V and 0 bases from J, leaving 4 bases between. Germline V lookup: CDR1 SGHRS, CDR2 YFSETQ. The length of the CDR3 is 15 residues. CDR3 region: CASSLDISGANVLTF. In DNA form, the CDR3 reads TGCGCCAGCAGCTTGGATATCTCTGGGGCCAACGTCCTGACTTTC. Complete variable domain (other parts from reference TRBV5-1 and TRBJ2-6): KAGVTQTPRYLIKTRGQQVTLSCSPISGHRSVSWYQQTPGQGLQFLFEYFSETQRNKGNFPGRFSGRQFSNSRSEMNVSTLELGDSALYLCASSLDISGANVLTFGAGSRLTVL.